This T cell receptor beta chain was captured by sequencing in a study of breast tumors, draining lymph nodes, adjacent tissues. Whole-study results and caveats: Compared with lymph nodes, tumors were less diverse; compared with nontumor tissue, more. Compared with basal-like, luminal-like tumors shared significantly more repertoire with nontumor tissue.

The trim removed 6 bases at V and 5 bases at J, leaving 17 bases unmatched. The length of the CDR3 is 17 residues. The V gene's germline CDR1 is MGHDK and CDR2 SYGVNS. Each CDR3 protein gets one entry after TCRdb re-called the multiplex PCR reads with MiXCR. Of 150,000 to 250,000 distinct CDR3 sequences listed, roughly 29% are singletons. The sample holds many counts of this clonotype. Its antigen is unknown. Samples came from axillary lymph nodes draining the breast cancer. The chain joins TRBV25-1 to TRBJ2-5, with TRBD1 matching over 8 bases. Sequenced sample: axillary lymph node tissue. This receptor was identified in a female donor with breast cancer. Some clones in this sample may be carry-over from other donors' samples. CDR3: CASSYARPGGSGETQYF. The CDR3 DNA is TGTGCCAGCAGCTACGCCCGACCAGGGGGCTCCGGCGAGACCCAGTACTTC. Variable domain in full (rest from reference TRBV25-1 and TRBJ2-5): EADIYQTPRYLVIGTGKKITLECSQTMGHDKMYWYQQDPGMELHLIHYSYGVNSTEKGDLSSESTVSRIRTEHFPLTLESARPSHTSQYLCASSYARPGGSGETQYFGPGTRLLVL.